This TCR beta chain appears in the sequencing data of a study of T cell repertoires in cytomegalovirus infection. Overall study context: Public TCR beta signatures provided an indication of both CMV infection and a matching HLA type. Study-level results: It was HLA-C-restricted CMV-specific TCR beta clonotypes that dominated the response ex vivo. Frequencies of public TCR beta families were cumulated, and this identified carriers of CMV plus the relevant HLA.

TCRdb reanalysed the reads using MiXCR and keeps one entry per CDR3 protein. The sample contains approximately 700,000 distinct CDR3 sequences, 35% of which appear only once. This clonotype came up many times. Its antigen is not identified. This receptor was obtained from a human donor in good health (CMV status not recorded). Some clones in this sample may be carry-over from other donors' samples. The sample comprised PBMCs.

This CDR3 reads CASSRDPHSNQPQHF. The CDR3 DNA follows: TGTGCCAGCAGCCGAGACCCGCATAGCAATCAGCCCCAGCATTTT. The rearrangement links TRBV7-2 to TRBJ1-5, with D unclear. The CDR3 runs to 15 residues. Germline V lookup: CDR1 SGHTA, CDR2 FQGNSA. V was trimmed by 5 bases and J by 0 bases, leaving 11 bases between them.